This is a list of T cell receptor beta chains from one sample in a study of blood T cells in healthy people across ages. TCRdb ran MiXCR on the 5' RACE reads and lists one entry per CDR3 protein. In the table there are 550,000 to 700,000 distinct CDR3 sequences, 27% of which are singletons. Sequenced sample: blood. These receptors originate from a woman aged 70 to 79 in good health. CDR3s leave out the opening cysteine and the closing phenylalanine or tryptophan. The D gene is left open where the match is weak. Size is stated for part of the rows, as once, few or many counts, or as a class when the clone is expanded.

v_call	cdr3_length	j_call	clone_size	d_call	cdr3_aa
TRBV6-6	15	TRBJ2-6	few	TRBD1	ASSRQGMVSGANVLT
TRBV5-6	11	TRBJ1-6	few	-	ASSRTENSPLH
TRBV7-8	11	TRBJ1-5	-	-	ASSRDLNQPQH
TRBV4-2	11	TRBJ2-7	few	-	ASSKPPDSEQY
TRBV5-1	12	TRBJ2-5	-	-	ASGAQSFRETQY
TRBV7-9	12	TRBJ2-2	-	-	AISFSGTTGELF
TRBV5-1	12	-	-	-	ASTRTAESYEQY
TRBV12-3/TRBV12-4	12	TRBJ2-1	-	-	AITTGSANNEQF
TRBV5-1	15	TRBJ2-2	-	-	ASKYRAGGQDTGELF
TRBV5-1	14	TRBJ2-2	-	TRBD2	ASSPGTSGNTGELF
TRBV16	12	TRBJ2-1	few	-	ASSQPERVGWQF
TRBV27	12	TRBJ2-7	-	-	ASSSRPGEYEQY
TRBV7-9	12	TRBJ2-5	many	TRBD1	ASSVQGAGETQY
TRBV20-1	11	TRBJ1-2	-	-	SAGRDMLYGYT
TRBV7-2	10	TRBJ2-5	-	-	ASSAAWETQY
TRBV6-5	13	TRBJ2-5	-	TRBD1	ASSYFGQGEETQY
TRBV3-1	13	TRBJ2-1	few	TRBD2	ASRRTSGGNNEQF
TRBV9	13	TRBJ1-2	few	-	ASSVSAGAVYGYT
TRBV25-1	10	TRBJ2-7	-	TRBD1	ASSTDRGEQY
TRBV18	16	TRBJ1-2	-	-	ASSPPVGTRTHNYGYT
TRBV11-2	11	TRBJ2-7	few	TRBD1	ASGGQGFYEQY
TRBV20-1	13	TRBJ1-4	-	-	SAPRWGDSNEKLF
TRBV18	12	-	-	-	ASSPRTALETQY
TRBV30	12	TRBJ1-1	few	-	AWSVLNGNTEAF
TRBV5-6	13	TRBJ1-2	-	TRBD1	ASSRQGNTVYGYT
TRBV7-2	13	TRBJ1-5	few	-	ASSPQRGNNQPQH
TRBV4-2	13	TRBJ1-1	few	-	ASSQGGGMNTEAF
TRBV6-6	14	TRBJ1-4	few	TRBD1	ASVRDRRILNEKLF
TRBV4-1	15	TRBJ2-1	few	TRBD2	ASSLGLAGGLSNEQF
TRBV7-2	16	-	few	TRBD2	ASSFQGIAGVIGNEQF
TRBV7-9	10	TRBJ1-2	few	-	ASSFGGGGDT
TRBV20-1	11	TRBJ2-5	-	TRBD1	SARGTGARTQY
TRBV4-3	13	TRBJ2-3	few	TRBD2	ASSRQRGGRDTQY
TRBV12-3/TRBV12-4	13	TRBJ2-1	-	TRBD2	ASSLQRGAGNEQF
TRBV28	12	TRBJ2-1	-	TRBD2	AGSSQLAGNEQF
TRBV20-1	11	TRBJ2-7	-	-	SAWDTSSYEQY
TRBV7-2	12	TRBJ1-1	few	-	ASSLGMASTEAF
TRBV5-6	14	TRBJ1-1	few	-	ASSFRGGNGNTEAF
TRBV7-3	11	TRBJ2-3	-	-	ASSLRMAGPQY
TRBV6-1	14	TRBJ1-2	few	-	ASSAFQENLNYGYT
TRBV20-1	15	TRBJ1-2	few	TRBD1	SPRTVGTGGSGYGYT
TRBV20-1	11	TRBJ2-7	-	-	SANEPNSYEQY
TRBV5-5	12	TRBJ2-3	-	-	ASSSGIGADTQY
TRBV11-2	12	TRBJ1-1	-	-	ASSLRIVGTEAF
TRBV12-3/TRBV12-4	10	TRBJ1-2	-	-	ASSLAQSGYT
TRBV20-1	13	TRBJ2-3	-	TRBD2	SAKLAGGNTDTQY
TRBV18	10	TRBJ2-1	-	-	ASSPGDNEQF
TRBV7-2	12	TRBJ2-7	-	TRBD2	ASSWGLADYEQY
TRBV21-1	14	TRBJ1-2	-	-	ASSKAVGGTAYGYT
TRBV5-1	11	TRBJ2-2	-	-	ASSWPVIGELF
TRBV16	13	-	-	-	ASSRVMADGNEQF
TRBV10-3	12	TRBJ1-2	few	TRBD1	AISEQTGYYGYT
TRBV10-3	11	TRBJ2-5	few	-	AISGLPGETQY
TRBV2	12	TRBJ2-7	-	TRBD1	ASRDRFSSYEQY